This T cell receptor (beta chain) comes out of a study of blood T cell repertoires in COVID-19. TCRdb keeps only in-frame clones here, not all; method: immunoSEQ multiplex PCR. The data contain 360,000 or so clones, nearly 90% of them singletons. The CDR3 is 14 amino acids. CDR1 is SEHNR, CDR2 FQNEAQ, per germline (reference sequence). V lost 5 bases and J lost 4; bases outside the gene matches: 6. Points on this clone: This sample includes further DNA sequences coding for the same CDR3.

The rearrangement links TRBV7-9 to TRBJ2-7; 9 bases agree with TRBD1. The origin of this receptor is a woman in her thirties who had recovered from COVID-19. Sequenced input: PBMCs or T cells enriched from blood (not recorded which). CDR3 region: CASSRGTGLYEQYF. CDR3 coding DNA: TGTGCCAGCAGCCGCGGGACAGGGTTATACGAGCAGTACTTC.